This entry lists 12 T cell receptor beta chains sequenced from one sample in a study of tissue T cells after allogeneic stem cell transplantation. This table comes from immunoSEQ multiplex PCR, and its TCRdb copy is limited to in-frame clones, with some not included. The table has about 6,800 clones, around three fifths seen once; the top ten hold 20% to 25%. Here the sequenced sample was duodenum tissue, taken at autopsy. The receptors were gathered from a female donor at least 60 years old with lung cancer.

This clone was observed a few times. The chain employs TRBV6-6 and TRBJ1-6, with 11 bases matching TRBD1. J lost 8 bases, V lost 6 bases, and 9 bases had no gene match. The CDR3 contains 16 residues. Per the germline V gene, CDR1 is MNHNY and CDR2 is SVGAGI (reference sequence). CDR3 sequence reads: CASRQDRGRLDSPLHF. The CDR3, as DNA: TGTGCCAGCAGACAGGACAGGGGGCGATTGGATTCACCCCTCCACTTT.

The rearrangement joins TRBV14 to TRBJ2-5, with D perhaps matching TRBD2 (6 bases). Germline CDR1 is SGHDN and CDR2 is FVKESK. The CDR3 length is 18 residues. Trimming pared 4 bases from V and 5 bases from J, leaving 26 bases between. The CDR3 DNA follows: TGTGCCAGCAGCCCCCACCGGGGAGGCCTTATAGTTGGGGAGACCCAGTACTTC. The encoded protein is CASSPHRGGLIVGETQYF.

V usage is TRBV7-6 and J usage is TRBJ2-1; TRBD2 aligns across 9 bases. Germline loops: CDR1 SGHVS, CDR2 FNYEAQ. Unmatched junction bases numbered 9, after V lost 5 bases and J lost 4 bases. The CDR3 spans 16 residues. This CDR3 reads CASSPPAGGVYNEQFF. The DNA for the CDR3 is TGTGCCAGCAGCCCTCCCGCGGGAGGGGTTTACAATGAGCAGTTCTTC. Complete variable domain (other parts from reference TRBV7-6 and TRBJ2-1): GAGVSQSPRYKVTKRGQDVALRCDPISGHVSLYWYRQALGQGPEFLTYFNYEAQQDKSGLPNDRFSAERPEGSISTLTIQRTEQRDSAMYRCASSPPAGGVYNEQFFGPGTRLTVL.

The chain has TRBV12-3 or TRBV12-4 and TRBJ2-2; D unresolved. This CDR3 is 12 amino acids long. Trimming cost V 4 bases and J 5 bases, with 5 bases left between them. DNA of the CDR3: TGTGCCAGCAGTTCTGGAACCGGGGAGCTGTTTTTT. Translation gives CASSSGTGELFF.

V usage is TRBV7-6 and J usage is TRBJ1-5; no firm D call. Germline V gene data show CDR1 as SGHVS and CDR2 as FNYEAQ. CDR3 size: 14 residues. Trimming pared 1 base from V and 5 bases from J, leaving 9 bases between. CDR3 sequence: CASSLVGRDQPQHF. The CDR3, as DNA: TGTGCCAGCAGCTTAGTAGGCCGAGATCAGCCCCAGCATTTT.

This clone is classed as medium-sized (0.01 to 0.1%). V and J are TRBV14 and TRBJ2-5, with D uncertain. CDR1 SGHDN and CDR2 FVKESK come from the germline V gene. This CDR3 has 15 amino acids. The V and J ends lost 5 bases and 7 bases respectively, with 20 bases between them. The DNA for the CDR3 is TGTGCCAGCAGCGATCCTGGACGGGCGTCGTGGACCCAGTACTTC. This codes for CASSDPGRASWTQYF. The entire variable domain, with the rest obtained from reference TRBV14 and TRBJ2-5, is as follows: EAGVTQFPSHSVIEKGQTVTLRCDPISGHDNLYWYRRVMGKEIKFLLHFVKESKQDESGMPNNRFLAERTGGTYSTLKVQPAELEDSGVYFCASSDPGRASWTQYFGPGTRLLVL.

This rearrangement joins TRBV5-6 to TRBJ1-1; D unclear. Per germline, CDR1 SGHDT and CDR2 YYEEEE. V lost 1 base and J lost 3, with 16 bases in between. The CDR3 length is 16 residues. The CDR3 here is CASSLFGEKGYTEAFF. As DNA, the CDR3 is TGTGCCAGCAGCTTGTTTGGGGAGAAGGGTTACACTGAAGCTTTCTTT.

The chain couples TRBV19 to TRBJ1-1, with 9 positions matching TRBD1. Trimming at V came to 9 bases and at J to 6 bases, leaving 8 bases not matched to a gene. This CDR3 region has 13 residues. Germline CDR1 is LNHDA and CDR2 is SQIVND (reference sequence). The CDR3 DNA is TGTGCCAGCCGTGGACAGGGGACGTCTGAAGCTTTCTTT. Translated, it gives CASRGQGTSEAFF.

This chain uses TRBV3-1 (or the pseudogene TRBV3-2) with TRBJ1-2; 8 positions agree with TRBD1. V was pared by 1 base and J by 8 bases, with 9 bases of the junction left unmatched. CDR1 and CDR2 (germline): LGHDT, YNNKEL (reference sequence). The CDR3 runs to 15 residues. The CDR3 reads CASSQGGTGHDGYTF. The CDR3 coding sequence is TGTGCCAGCAGCCAAGGAGGGACAGGCCACGACGGCTACACCTTC.

By share, this clone ranks as medium-sized. The rearrangement links TRBV12-5 to TRBJ2-5, with a tentative D call TRBD2 (5 bases). Germline V CDR1 and CDR2: LGHNT, FRNRAP. V lost 2 bases and J lost 4, with 14 bases in between. There are 15 residues in the CDR3. The CDR3: CASGLNAGAVETQYF. The CDR3 DNA is TGTGCTAGTGGTTTGAATGCGGGTGCGGTAGAGACCCAGTACTTC.

V and J are TRBV7-2 and TRBJ2-3; no clear D. V dropped 2 bases and J dropped 1 base, with 13 bases sitting between them. The CDR3 extends over 16 amino acids. CDR1 and CDR2 from the germline V gene are SGHTA and FQGNSA. CDR3: CASSLRIRRGTDTQYF. The DNA of the CDR3 is TGTGCCAGCAGCTTACGTATCCGCCGGGGCACAGATACGCAGTATTTT.

The rearrangement joins TRBV6-1 to TRBJ2-3; unclear D gene. V was pared by 10 bases and J by 0 bases, with 11 bases between. Germline CDR1 MNHNS, CDR2 SASEGT. This CDR3 is 13 amino acids long. This CDR3 is CATKTPSTDTQYF. The CDR3 bases are TGTGCCACCAAGACACCGAGCACAGATACGCAGTATTTT.